The 11 T cell receptor beta chains in this list originate from one sample, sequenced in a study of lymphopenia after photon versus proton radiotherapy. Assay: immunoSEQ multiplex PCR; the TCRdb copy retains only in-frame clones and omits some. The sample contains 65,000 to 70,000 clones, under 95% of which appear only once. The sample in question was peripheral blood, obtained from a patient treated with photon-based radiotherapy. The receptors derive from a woman aged 70-85 years with pancreatic cancer.

The V gene is TRBV5-4, the J gene TRBJ1-1, with a possible D match to TRBD1 (5 bases). Deletions cut 0 bases from V and 7 bases from J, with 13 bases between. CDR3 size: 14 residues. The germline V gene has CDR1 SGHNT and CDR2 YYREEE (reference sequence). This CDR3 is CASSLDSRGSEAFF. CDR3 nucleotide sequence: TGTGCCAGCAGCTTGGACTCAAGGGGAAGTGAAGCTTTCTTT.

The chain employs TRBV4-1 and TRBJ2-7; D tentatively fits TRBD1 or TRBD2 (6 bases each). From germline, CDR1 is MGHRA and CDR2 YSYEKL. The V end lost 1 base, the J end lost 7 bases, and 17 bases lay between the germline ends. CDR3 length equals 15 residues. The CDR3 region has the DNA TGCGCCAGCAGCCAAGGGACTACGCAAAGGGGGGAGCAGTACTTC. This translates into CASSQGTTQRGEQYF.

The rearrangement joins TRBV7-2 to TRBJ2-2, with 8 positions matching TRBD2. This CDR3 contains 16 residues. J gave up 4 bases and V 5 bases, and 9 bases lay outside the gene matches. Germline V lookup: CDR1 SGHTA, CDR2 FQGNSA. CDR3 loop: CASSKRGAGVTGELFF. Here the CDR3 DNA reads TGTGCCAGCAGCAAGCGGGGAGCGGGAGTCACCGGGGAGCTGTTTTTT.

This clone has only a few counts. V gene TRBV7-3 combines with J gene TRBJ2-5; 7 bases align to TRBD2. Unmatched junction bases numbered 6, after V lost 2 bases and J lost 9 bases. From germline, CDR1 is SGHTA and CDR2 FQGTGA. The CDR3 spans 13 residues. In nucleotides, the CDR3 is TGTGCCAGCAGCTTACTGGCGGGAGCGTCCCAGTACTTC. Its translation is CASSLLAGASQYF.

This chain joins TRBV21-1 and TRBJ2-1; TRBD2, the table's D call, lacks a check against the DNA. TRBV21-1 is reported as a pseudogene. The CDR3 has 14 residues. The CDR3 spells CASSKETTYNEQFF. Here the CDR3 DNA reads TGTGCCAGCAGCAAAGAAACTACCTACAATGAGCAGTTCTTC.

This chain links TRBV10-3 with TRBJ2-1, with a weak D call TRBD1 (5 bases). Germline loops: CDR1 ENHRY, CDR2 SYGVKD. The V end lost 5 bases, the J end lost 4 bases, and 15 bases lay between the germline ends. CDR3 length: 15 residues. The CDR3 DNA reads TGTGCCATCAGTACGGACACCCCAAAGTACAATGAGCAGTTCTTC. Translated, it gives CAISTDTPKYNEQFF.

This clone is a singleton in its sample. CDR3 protein: CASQRAYQETQYF. DNA of the CDR3: TGTGCTAGCCAGAGGGCCTACCAAGAGACCCAGTACTTC. The chain carries TRBV19 and TRBJ2-5; D possibly corresponds to TRBD2 (5 bases). The CDR3 extends over 13 amino acids. Germline V gene sequence: CDR1 LNHDA, CDR2 SQIVND (reference sequence).

The chain is built from TRBV2 and TRBJ2-3; the match to TRBD1 covers 8 bases. CDR3 length equals 16 residues. J was trimmed by 3 bases and V by 1 base; bases with no gene match: 6. The germline V gene encodes CDR1 SNHLY and CDR2 FYNNEI. CDR3 sequence: CASSEGAGGWTDTQYF. Written as DNA, the CDR3 is TGTGCCAGCAGTGAAGGGGCAGGGGGCTGGACAGATACGCAGTATTTT.

The chain is built from TRBV5-1 and TRBJ1-2, with TRBD1 identical over 7 bases. With 4 bases clipped from V and 2 bases from J, the junction kept 14 bases outside the gene matches. The germline gives CDR1 SGHRS, CDR2 YFSETQ. This CDR3 is built from 17 residues. The DNA of the CDR3 is TGCGCCAGCAGCCTCGACAGGGAGGCTCAACGGAACTATGGCTACACCTTC. Protein: CASSLDREAQRNYGYTF.

The chain couples TRBV18 to TRBJ2-2, with 8 bases matching TRBD2. V shed 2 bases, J shed 0 bases, and the junction held 8 bases outside the gene matches. The CDR3 loop spans 18 amino acids. Germline V gives CDR1 KGHSH, CDR2 LQKENI. The CDR3 DNA is TGTGCCAGCTCACCAAGGGTCCGGGGGGGAGCGAACACCGGGGAGCTGTTTTTT. This translates into CASSPRVRGGANTGELFF.

This chain links TRBV14 with TRBJ2-7; 7 bases map to TRBD1. In germline, CDR1 is SGHDN, CDR2 FVKESK. The CDR3 spans 14 residues. The trim removed 5 bases at V and 1 base at J, leaving 5 bases unmatched. The CDR3 protein is CASSRDSPSYEQYF. CDR3 sequence (DNA): TGTGCCAGCAGCAGGGACAGCCCTTCCTACGAGCAGTACTTC. Using reference TRBV14 and TRBJ2-7 for the parts outside the CDR3, the full variable domain is EAGVTQFPSHSVIEKGQTVTLRCDPISGHDNLYWYRRVMGKEIKFLLHFVKESKQDESGMPNNRFLAERTGGTYSTLKVQPAELEDSGVYFCASSRDSPSYEQYFGPGTRLTVT.